What follows is one T cell receptor beta chain and its context. Assay used: immunoSEQ multiplex PCR; TCRdb lists only in-frame clones, some missing. The sample lists approximately 71,000 clones; 80% to 95% were seen once. This CDR3 is built from 18 residues. V was shortened by 5 bases and J by 0 bases, with 20 bases between the two germline ends. Per the germline V gene, CDR1 is SGHVS and CDR2 is FQNEAQ. These data come from a study of T cell clones after liver transplantation. Study as a whole: A pre-transplant mixed lymphocyte reaction with TCRbeta sequencing defined graft-donor-reactive clones followed in post-transplant blood. Pre-transplant mixed lymphocyte reactions yielded third-party-reactive TCRbeta sequences as comparators for graft-donor-reactive sequences.

This specimen was CD4+ T cells from blood, taken approximately 26 months after liver transplant. The sequence derives from a human patient who received a liver transplant. Some T cells may have originated in the graft donor. The chain uses TRBV7-8 and TRBJ1-5; possible D gene TRBD1, 5 bases. The CDR3 sequence: CASSLRGLTEYSNQPQHF. CDR3 in DNA: TGTGCCAGCAGCCTACGAGGGTTGACAGAATATAGCAATCAGCCCCAGCATTTT. Full variable domain (missing parts from reference TRBV7-8 and TRBJ1-5): GAGVSQSPRYKVAKRGQDVALRCDPISGHVSLFWYQQALGQGPEFLTYFQNEAQLDKSGLPSDRFFAERPEGSVSTLKIQRTQQEDSAVYLCASSLRGLTEYSNQPQHFGDGTRLSIL.